Sequencing of this T cell receptor delta chain was carried out in a study of delta chains in infants with herpesvirus infections. This clone is large in the sample. Its specificity is not known. Different DNA sequences within this sample yield the same CDR3. Study-wide results and limits: CMV-uninfected infants might carry this public clonotype below detection.

PBMC RNA was reverse transcribed using gamma-chain- and delta-chain-specific primers. TCRdb re-identified clones in the RT-PCR reads via CATT. Of 1,400 or so delta-chain clones detected, 30% to 40% appear once; the ten largest clones hold 20% to 25%. The clonotype comes from a human donor who was a Ugandan infant, either HIV-exposed or HIV-unexposed (not recorded which). The sample was peripheral blood, taken at time point 2 of longitudinal follow-up.

The CDR3 nucleotides read TGTGCTCTTGGCCCGCAGACGGGATACGCCGATAAACTCATCTTT. Its translation is CALGPQTGYADKLIF. The J gene is TRDJ1, the V gene TRDV1; 8 bases are shared with TRDD3. V gave up 6 bases and J gave up 3 bases; unmatched junction bases: 9. The germline V gene has CDR1 TSWWSYY and CDR2 QGS. This CDR3 has 15 amino acids.